This TCR beta chain was sequenced in a study of T cell changes during pregnancy in multiple sclerosis (dated by TCRdb to between 2017 and 2020). For context, the study as a whole: In women with multiple sclerosis, the researchers looked at how the T cell repertoire shifted as pregnancy progressed.

For this clone: Its antigen target is currently unknown. There are no base qualities to consult, and no much larger clone falls within one base.

V loses 4 bases at its end and J loses 2 bases; junction bases beyond the gene matches: 5. Spanning cysteine to phenylalanine, the CDR3 consists of 17 amino acids. Only the CDR3 DNA stays, 51 bases, in frame from base 1. Looking up the germline V gene (reference sequence) yields CDR1 SGHNT and CDR2 YYREEE. The library was produced with the immunoSEQ multiplex PCR assay. TCRdb obtained this table from immuneACCESS and retained in-frame rearrangements with V and J assigned. These tables miss some clones; where compared with another copy, unresolved V genes account for less than half of the shortfall, and the remainder is unexplained. The sample table shows under 60,000 clones, and about 90% are seen once. The ten largest clones represent around 0.5% of the sample.

The sample consisted of CD4+ T cells from peripheral blood mononuclear cells, taken after pregnancy. The receptor chain draws on TRBV5-4 and TRBJ2-4, with 14 central nucleotides matching TRBD2. This receptor was taken from a female donor with multiple sclerosis, enrolled in a pregnancy study. The CDR3 protein sequence reads: CASSPGTSGSTKNIQYF. The DNA is TGTGCCAGCAGCCCCGGGACTAGCGGGAGTACCAAAAACATTCAGTACTTC.